The 30 T cell receptor beta chains below all came from one sample that was sequenced in a study of blood T cell repertoires in COVID-19. TCRdb's table, derived via immunoSEQ multiplex PCR, lists solely in-frame clones and lacks some. The data hold fewer than 250,000 clones, with 83% observed a single time. Sequencing used peripheral blood. All receptors come from a woman in her forties or fifties with acute or convalescent COVID-19.

The J gene is TRBJ1-3, the V gene TRBV25-1; D unclear. V gave up 6 bases and J gave up 3 bases, with 6 bases separating them. The CDR3 totals 12 residues. Germline values: CDR1 MGHDK, CDR2 SYGVNS. CDR3 bases: TGTGCCAGCAGCCGGTTTGGAAACACCATATATTTT. Amino acid sequence: CASSRFGNTIYF.

This clone was observed once. The chain links TRBV28 to TRBJ2-7, with TRBD2 matching 10 bases. J gave up 5 bases and V 7 bases, and 5 bases lay outside the gene matches. The CDR3 is 13 residues long. The germline CDR1 and CDR2 sequences are MDHEN and SYDVKM. CDR3 bases: TGTGCCAGCATCGGACTAGCGGTCGACGAGCAGTACTTC. Its protein is CASIGLAVDEQYF. Looking up the rest from reference TRBV28 and TRBJ2-7 gives the full variable domain: DVKVTQSSRYLVKRTGEKVFLECVQDMDHENMFWYRQDPGLGLRLIYFSYDVKMKEKGDIPEGYSVSREKKERFSLILESASTNQTSMYLCASIGLAVDEQYFGPGTRLTVT.

By share of the sample, this clone is medium-sized. The rearrangement joins TRBV28 to TRBJ1-1; 10 bases line up with TRBD1. Germline CDR1 reads MDHEN; CDR2 reads SYDVKM. The junction had 9 bases not matched to a gene; V was cut back by 4 bases and J by 10 bases. The CDR3 runs to 14 residues. This chain's CDR3 is CASSSGTGEGIAFF. The DNA for the CDR3 is TGTGCCAGCAGTTCCGGGACAGGGGAAGGCATAGCTTTCTTT.

The chain recombines TRBV2 with TRBJ2-2, with a possible D match to TRBD2 (5 bases). The V end was cut by 4 bases, the J end by 2 bases, with 5 bases between. Germline values: CDR1 SNHLY, CDR2 FYNNEI. The CDR3 covers 13 residues. CDR3 amino acids: CASSGTNTGELFF. The CDR3 nucleotides are TGTGCCAGCAGTGGGACTAACACCGGGGAGCTGTTTTTT.

The rearrangement joins TRBV7-9 to TRBJ1-2; D is undetermined. This CDR3 contains 14 residues. V lost 3 bases to trimming and J lost 6 bases, with 14 bases between them. Germline CDR1 SEHNR, CDR2 FQNEAQ (reference sequence). CDR3 region: CASSLSMETDGYTF. The CDR3 nucleotides read TGTGCCAGCAGCTTGTCGATGGAGACGGATGGCTACACCTTC.

The chain carries TRBV7-2 and TRBJ1-2; maybe TRBD1 (6 bases). V was trimmed by 2 bases and J by 6 bases, leaving 19 bases between them. The germline gives CDR1 SGHTA, CDR2 FQGNSA. The CDR3 has 16 residues. CDR3 in amino acids: CASSLKSGDTFDGYTF. The DNA for the CDR3 is TGTGCCAGCAGCTTAAAGTCAGGGGATACATTCGATGGCTACACCTTC.

The chain has TRBV7-8 and TRBJ1-2; 9 nucleotides line up with TRBD1. The V and J ends lost 5 bases and 2 bases, in that order; junction bases with no gene match: 3. The CDR3 loop spans 14 amino acids. Germline assignment: CDR1 SGHVS and CDR2 FQNEAQ. CDR3 bases: TGTGCCAGCAGCCGAGGACAGGGGAACTATGGCTACACCTTC. Its protein is CASSRGQGNYGYTF.

The chain joins TRBV30 to TRBJ1-6; the D is unclear. CDR3 size: 17 residues. Germline V gene data show CDR1 as GTSNPN and CDR2 as SVGIG (reference sequence). V lost 2 bases, J lost 0 bases, and 14 bases lay in between. CDR3 sequence: CAWSFGGLSSYNSPLHF. CDR3 in DNA: TGTGCCTGGAGTTTCGGCGGCCTGAGCTCCTATAATTCACCCCTCCACTTT.

This clone came up once. V and J are TRBV6-4 and TRBJ1-1, with unresolved D. CDR3 size: 13 residues. Trimming removed 4 bases from V and 6 bases from J, with 12 bases in between. From germline, CDR1 is MRHNA and CDR2 SNTAGT. The CDR3 region is CASSVAVGAEAFF. For the CDR3, the DNA is TGTGCCAGCAGTGTTGCGGTTGGCGCTGAAGCTTTCTTT.

The chain joins TRBV29-1 to TRBJ2-5, with D uncertain. The CDR3 loop spans 10 amino acids. V lost 7 bases to trimming and J lost 5 bases, with 8 bases between them. In germline, CDR1 is SQVTM, CDR2 ANQGSEA. This CDR3 is CSGSMETQYF. For the CDR3, the DNA is TGCAGCGGTTCAATGGAGACCCAGTACTTC.

This clone has just a few counts. This chain links TRBV7-9 with TRBJ2-1; D is ambiguous. Per germline, CDR1 SEHNR and CDR2 FQNEAQ (reference sequence). The CDR3 runs 14 residues. V lost 5 bases and J 5 bases, leaving 13 bases between the germline ends. CDR3 loop: CASSTDGYNNEQFF. In DNA, the CDR3 is TGTGCCAGCAGCACCGACGGGTATAACAATGAGCAGTTCTTC.

The chain carries TRBV30 and TRBJ1-6; no reliable D call. This CDR3 spans 14 amino acids. Germline V gives CDR1 GTSNPN, CDR2 SVGIG (reference sequence). The V gene lost 0 bases and the J gene lost 3 bases, with 6 bases spanning the gap. Written as DNA, the CDR3 is TGTGCCTGGAGTGTCCGGGGCTATAATTCACCCCTCCACTTT. As protein: CAWSVRGYNSPLHF.

The chain recombines TRBV9 with TRBJ2-3, with 11 positions matching TRBD2. The CDR3 extends over 14 amino acids. Trimming cost V 2 bases and J 6 bases; bases outside gene matches: 2. Germline V CDR1 and CDR2: SGDLS, YYNGEE. The CDR3, as DNA: TGTGCCAGCAGCGTTAGCGGGGGGGCGGATACGCAGTATTTT. Translating it yields CASSVSGGADTQYF.

The rearrangement joins TRBV3-1 (or the pseudogene TRBV3-2) to TRBJ2-2; 11 positions match TRBD2. V shed 6 bases and J 0 bases; nucleotides not matched to a gene: 9. Looked up from germline, CDR1 is LGHDT and CDR2 is YNNKEL (reference sequence). This CDR3 is 18 amino acids long. CDR3 sequence (DNA): TGTGCCAGCAGATCACCCTTAGCGGGGGGGACGAACACCGGGGAGCTGTTTTTT. This translates into CASRSPLAGGTNTGELFF.

The chain employs TRBV28 and TRBJ2-1; TRBD1 matches 9 bases. Germline values: CDR1 MDHEN, CDR2 SYDVKM. The CDR3 contains 15 residues. After removal of 6 bases from V and 4 bases from J, the junction contained 7 bases not matched to a gene. The CDR3: CASSGTGTGYNEQFF. CDR3 bases: TGTGCCAGCAGCGGAACCGGGACAGGGTACAATGAGCAGTTCTTC.

The chain uses TRBV2 and TRBJ1-3; 7 bases line up with TRBD1. CDR3 size: 13 residues. With 10 bases clipped from V and 4 bases from J, the junction kept 7 bases outside the gene matches. From germline, CDR1 is SNHLY and CDR2 FYNNEI. The CDR3 sequence is CATPGQLGNTIYF. CDR3 nucleotide sequence: TGTGCCACCCCGGGACAGCTGGGAAACACCATATATTTT.

The chain employs TRBV9 and TRBJ2-7; a weak D match, TRBD1 (5 bases). Trimming stripped 4 bases from V and 2 bases from J, with 13 bases between. CDR1 SGDLS and CDR2 YYNGEE come from the germline V gene. The CDR3 loop spans 14 amino acids. The CDR3 DNA follows: TGTGCCAGCAGCCCTCGCGTGACAGCCTACGAGCAGTACTTC. Its translation is CASSPRVTAYEQYF. The full variable domain, with the rest looked up from reference TRBV9 and TRBJ2-7, is DSGVTQTPKHLITATGQRVTLRCSPRSGDLSVYWYQQSLDQGLQFLIQYYNGEERAKGNILERFSAQQFPDLHSELNLSSLELGDSALYFCASSPRVTAYEQYFGPGTRLTVT.

This clone was counted a few times. The chain has TRBV28 and TRBJ1-5; unclear D gene. Looked up from germline, CDR1 is MDHEN and CDR2 is SYDVKM. This CDR3 has 17 residues. V was cut by 4 bases and J by 2 bases, with 18 bases left in between. CDR3 DNA sequence: TGTGCCAGCAGTTCCCCCACGGGGTTCGGGGGCAATCAGCCCCAGCATTTT. It codes for CASSSPTGFGGNQPQHF.

V gene TRBV7-7 combines with J gene TRBJ2-1, with 8 bases aligning to TRBD2. Germline CDR1 SSHAT, CDR2 FNYEAQ (reference sequence). The CDR3 has 18 residues. The CDR3 region has the DNA TGTGCTAGACGACATGCCGGGGAAGCGGGGGAGCCCTACAATGAGCAGTTCTTC. It translates to CARRHAGEAGEPYNEQFF.

The rearrangement uses TRBV10-1 and TRBJ2-7, with 9 bases aligning to TRBD1. CDR1 is WNHNN and CDR2 is SYGVQD in the germline V gene (reference sequence). This CDR3 contains 15 residues. V gave up 0 bases and J gave up 3 bases; unmatched junction bases: 3. For the CDR3, the DNA is TGCGCCAGCAGTGAGTCTAACAGGGGGCTCTACGAGCAGTACTTC. It codes for CASSESNRGLYEQYF.

The sample holds a few counts of this clone. The chain combines TRBV3-1 (or the pseudogene TRBV3-2) with TRBJ2-5, with a weak D call TRBD2 (6 bases). V was pared by 2 bases and J by 9 bases, with 7 bases between. CDR1 is LGHDT and CDR2 is YNNKEL in the germline V gene (reference sequence). This CDR3 is 11 amino acids long. CDR3 in amino acids: CASSQTGAQYF. As DNA, the CDR3 is TGTGCCAGCAGCCAAACGGGAGCCCAGTACTTC.

This chain uses TRBV14 with TRBJ2-1; D ambiguous. V was shortened by 2 bases and J by 8 bases, with 13 bases between the two germline ends. Germline lookup yields CDR1 SGHDN and CDR2 FVKESK. The CDR3 loop spans 14 amino acids. CDR3 in amino acids: CASSQSTKMDEQFF. For the CDR3, the DNA is TGTGCCAGCAGCCAATCTACTAAAATGGATGAGCAGTTCTTC. Supplemented by reference TRBV14 and TRBJ2-1, the full variable domain reads EAGVTQFPSHSVIEKGQTVTLRCDPISGHDNLYWYRRVMGKEIKFLLHFVKESKQDESGMPNNRFLAERTGGTYSTLKVQPAELEDSGVYFCASSQSTKMDEQFFGPGTRLTVL.

The CDR3 DNA reads as TGTGCCAGCAGCGGTAACAGGGGGCGCTCCTACGAGCAGTACTTC. This translates into CASSGNRGRSYEQYF. This sequence joins TRBV28 and TRBJ2-7; 9 nucleotides line up with TRBD1. Germline V CDR1 and CDR2: MDHEN, SYDVKM. The trim removed 6 bases at V and 0 bases at J, leaving 6 bases unmatched. This CDR3 comprises 15 residues.

A few counts support this clone. The gene calls are TRBV5-6 and TRBJ1-3; the D gene is possibly TRBD1 (5 bases). This CDR3 is built from 14 residues. The germline gives CDR1 SGHDT, CDR2 YYEEEE. Trimming took 9 bases from V and 2 from J, leaving 15 bases between them. The CDR3: CATNRRDAGNTIYF. CDR3 in DNA: TGTGCCACAAACAGGCGGGACGCTGGAAACACCATATATTTT.

This chain uses TRBV19 with TRBJ1-6; possible D gene TRBD1, 6 bases. Per the germline V gene, CDR1 is LNHDA and CDR2 is SQIVND (reference sequence). Deletions cut 3 bases from V and 7 bases from J, with 13 bases between. The CDR3 runs to 15 residues. The CDR3 loop reads CASSIQGLGNSPLHF. CDR3 nucleotides: TGTGCCAGTAGTATCCAGGGGTTGGGGAATTCACCCCTCCACTTT. The full variable domain, in which reference TRBV19 and TRBJ1-6 provide the parts outside the CDR3, is DGGITQSPKYLFRKEGQNVTLSCEQNLNHDAMYWYRQDPGQGLRLIYYSQIVNDFQKGDIAEGYSVSREKKESFPLTVTSAQKNPTAFYLCASSIQGLGNSPLHFGNGTRLTVT.

The CDR3 is CATKREGRYEQYF. The CDR3 DNA sequence: TGTGCCACCAAGCGGGAGGGCAGGTACGAGCAGTACTTC. This chain uses TRBV6-5 with TRBJ2-7; 10 nucleotides align to TRBD2. There are 13 residues in the CDR3. J gave up 4 bases and V 10 bases, and 7 bases lay outside the gene matches. Germline CDR1 MNHEY, CDR2 SVGAGI.

Concerning this clone itself: This sample includes further DNA sequences coding for the same CDR3. CDR3 in amino acids: CASSQGGGTEAFF. For the CDR3, the DNA is TGTGCCAGCAGCCAAGGTGGAGGAACTGAAGCTTTCTTT. The chain couples TRBV3-1 (or the pseudogene TRBV3-2) to TRBJ1-1; D uncertain. Trimming removed 1 base at V and 5 bases at J, with 8 bases between. The CDR3 is made up of 13 amino acids. Germline V CDR1 and CDR2: LGHDT, YNNKEL (reference sequence).

This clone was recorded once. This chain links TRBV6-5 with TRBJ1-2; D possibly corresponds to TRBD1 (5 bases). The CDR3 is made up of 15 amino acids. Germline V gives CDR1 MNHEY, CDR2 SVGAGI. The V end lost 0 bases, the J end lost 8 bases, and 16 bases lay between the germline ends. DNA for the CDR3: TGTGCCAGCAGTTACTCGCACAGGTCTGGGTACGGCTACACCTTC. It yields the protein CASSYSHRSGYGYTF.

The CDR3 sequence: CASSLGLLNTEAFF. CDR3 in DNA: TGTGCCAGCAGCTTGGGACTGTTAAACACTGAAGCTTTCTTT. The rearrangement joins TRBV5-8 to TRBJ1-1; D is unclear. Per the germline V gene, CDR1 is SGHTS and CDR2 is YDEGEE. CDR3 size: 14 residues. V lost 0 bases and J 2 bases, leaving 8 bases between the germline ends.

The rearrangement links TRBV19 to TRBJ2-7; D gene uncertain. Germline loops: CDR1 LNHDA, CDR2 SQIVND (reference sequence). The length of the CDR3 is 15 residues. Trimming stripped 0 bases from V and 4 bases from J, with 13 bases between. CDR3 amino acids: CASSIEGAPAYEQYF. The CDR3 DNA reads TGTGCCAGTAGTATAGAAGGAGCTCCCGCGTACGAGCAGTACTTC.